These 5 T cell receptor beta chains originate from one sample sequenced in a study of cytomegalovirus exposure and HLA in healthy donors. The study ran its PCR with 60 Vbeta and 13 Jbeta primers. Measured with immunoSEQ multiplex PCR; TCRdb has only the in-frame clones, and not every one. The sample includes approximately 110,000 clones, around 77% of them seen just once. The specimen was PBMCs. The source is a woman aged 35 to 49 in good health and CMV-seropositive.

V gene TRBV5-1 combines with J gene TRBJ2-2, with TRBD2 matching 12 bases. Per germline, CDR1 SGHRS and CDR2 YFSETQ. This CDR3 contains 16 residues. V trimming: 4 bases; J trimming: 7 bases; junction bases outside the gene matches: 8. CDR3 DNA sequence: TGCGCCAGCAGCCTCCCTAGCGGGAGGGCCGGCGGGGAGCTGTTTTTT. This sequence encodes CASSLPSGRAGGELFF.

The chain recombines TRBV11-2 with TRBJ2-2; D is uncertain. Trimming removed 8 bases at V and 0 bases at J, with 7 bases between. The CDR3 sequence is 13 residues long. CDR1 and CDR2 (germline): SGHAT, FQNNGV. The CDR3 loop is CASGQANTGELFF. The DNA for the CDR3 is TGTGCCAGCGGGCAGGCGAACACCGGGGAGCTGTTTTTT.

V gene TRBV18 combines with J gene TRBJ1-1; D is possibly TRBD1 (6 bases). Trimming took off 6 bases at V and 3 bases at J, with 23 bases between the two ends. The length of the CDR3 is 17 residues. Germline V gene lookup returns CDR1 KGHSH and CDR2 LQKENI. Here the CDR3 reads CASSRTPRGGVDTEAFF. CDR3 sequence (DNA): TGTGCCAGCTCCCGAACCCCCAGGGGCGGTGTTGACACTGAAGCTTTCTTT.

The chain joins TRBV6-1 to TRBJ2-7, with 11 bases aligning to TRBD2. The germline V gene encodes CDR1 MNHNS and CDR2 SASEGT. The CDR3 totals 14 residues. V was pared by 5 bases and J by 3 bases, with 3 bases of the junction left unmatched. The CDR3 DNA reads as TGTGCCAGCAGTCCCGGGACTAGCGGCTACGAGCAGTACTTC. Its protein product is CASSPGTSGYEQYF.

This rearrangement joins TRBV7-9 to TRBJ2-7, with 7 bases aligning to TRBD1. Germline lookup yields CDR1 SEHNR and CDR2 FQNEAQ (reference sequence). CDR3 length: 16 amino acids. V lost 2 bases and J lost 2; bases outside the gene matches: 9. This CDR3 reads CASSLSPLQGTYEQYF. CDR3 DNA sequence: TGTGCCAGCAGCTTATCTCCCCTACAGGGGACCTACGAGCAGTACTTC.